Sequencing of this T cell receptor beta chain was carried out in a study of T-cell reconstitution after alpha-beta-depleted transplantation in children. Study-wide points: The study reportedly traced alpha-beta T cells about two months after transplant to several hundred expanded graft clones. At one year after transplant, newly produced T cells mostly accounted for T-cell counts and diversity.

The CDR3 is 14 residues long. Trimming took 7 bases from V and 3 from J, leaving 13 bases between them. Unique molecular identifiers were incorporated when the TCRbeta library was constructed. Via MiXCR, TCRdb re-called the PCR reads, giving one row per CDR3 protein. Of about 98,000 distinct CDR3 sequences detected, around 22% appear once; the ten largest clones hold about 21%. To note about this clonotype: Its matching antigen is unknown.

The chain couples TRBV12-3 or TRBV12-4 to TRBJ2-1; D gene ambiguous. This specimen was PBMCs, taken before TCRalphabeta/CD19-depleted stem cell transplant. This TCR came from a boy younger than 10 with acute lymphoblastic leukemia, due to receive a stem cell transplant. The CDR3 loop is CASTPTNSYNEQFF. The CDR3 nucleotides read TGTGCCAGCACCCCGACGAACAGCTACAATGAGCAGTTCTTC.